The 31 T cell receptor beta chains below were found in one sample sequenced in a study of siplizumab effects on memory and regulatory T cells. Measured with immunoSEQ multiplex PCR; TCRdb has only the in-frame clones, and not every one. The repertoire holds fewer than 80,000 clones, with roughly 93% as singletons. Sequenced input: CD8+ T cells sorted from blood. The origin of the receptors is a human donor in good health.

The count of this clone is one. The chain links TRBV2 to TRBJ1-2, with TRBD1 matching over 9 bases. Germline CDR1 and CDR2: SNHLY and FYNNEI. CDR3 size: 14 residues. J lost 3 bases, V lost 10 bases, and 9 bases had no gene match. CDR3 in amino acids: CANENRDRDYGYTF. CDR3 nucleotide sequence: TGTGCCAACGAAAACCGGGACAGGGACTATGGCTACACCTTC.

The V and J genes are TRBV4-1 and TRBJ1-6; no reliable D call. Looked up from germline, CDR1 is MGHRA and CDR2 is YSYEKL. V dropped 0 bases and J dropped 0 bases, with 12 bases sitting between them. The CDR3 runs to 18 residues. The CDR3 protein is CASSQEAGVGSYNSPLHF. In DNA, the CDR3 is TGCGCCAGCAGCCAAGAGGCCGGGGTTGGCTCCTATAATTCACCCCTCCACTTT.

J is TRBJ1-3 and V is TRBV9; 9 positions agree with TRBD1. Trimming at V came to 0 bases and at J to 2 bases, leaving 9 bases not matched to a gene. CDR1 and CDR2 (germline): SGDLS, YYNGEE. The CDR3 has 18 residues. This chain's CDR3 is CASSVEGGGTGTGNTIYF. In nucleotides, the CDR3 is TGTGCCAGCAGCGTAGAAGGAGGGGGGACAGGGACTGGAAACACCATATATTTT.

V gene TRBV13 combines with J gene TRBJ2-7; D is uncertain. V lost 5 bases to trimming and J lost 0 bases, with 11 bases between them. CDR3 length: 14 residues. From germline, CDR1 is PRHDT and CDR2 FYEKMQ (reference sequence). DNA for the CDR3: TGTGCCAGCAGCACCGGGCCAAGCTCCTACGAGCAGTACTTC. Amino acid sequence: CASSTGPSSYEQYF.

V is TRBV5-1 and J is TRBJ2-7; the match to TRBD1 covers 8 bases. The V gene end was trimmed by 4 bases and the J gene end by 6 bases; junction bases not matched to a gene: 9. Germline V gene data show CDR1 as SGHRS and CDR2 as YFSETQ. This CDR3 region has 14 residues. The CDR3 DNA is TGCGCCAGCAGCGGGGGCCAGGGGGCGATCGAGCAGTACTTC. As protein: CASSGGQGAIEQYF. The full variable domain, in which reference TRBV5-1 and TRBJ2-7 provide the parts outside the CDR3, is KAGVTQTPRYLIKTRGQQVTLSCSPISGHRSVSWYQQTPGQGLQFLFEYFSETQRNKGNFPGRFSGRQFSNSRSEMNVSTLELGDSALYLCASSGGQGAIEQYFGPGTRLTVT.

The rearrangement joins TRBV7-9 to TRBJ2-5; D gene unclear. The V gene lost 4 bases and the J gene lost 3 bases, with 12 bases spanning the gap. The germline V gene encodes CDR1 SEHNR and CDR2 FQNEAQ (reference sequence). The CDR3 spans 14 residues. DNA of the CDR3: TGTGCCAGCAGCTCTAGGGATATGGAAGAGACCCAGTACTTC. Its translation is CASSSRDMEETQYF.

The J gene is TRBJ1-2, the V gene TRBV5-4; 7 bases fit TRBD1. CDR3 length: 12 residues. The V gene's germline CDR1 is SGHNT and CDR2 YYREEE (reference sequence). Trimming removed 6 bases from V and 7 bases from J; junction bases left unmatched: 6. The CDR3 reads CASTQGDPGYTF. In nucleotides, the CDR3 is TGTGCCAGCACCCAGGGGGACCCTGGCTACACCTTC.

This chain links TRBV7-9 with TRBJ2-3; possibly TRBD1 for D (6 bases). V lost 6 bases and J lost 4, with 20 bases in between. The CDR3 extends over 16 amino acids. CDR1 and CDR2 (germline): SEHNR, FQNEAQ (reference sequence). CDR3 residues: CASSHTGHRAPDTQYF. The CDR3 DNA sequence: TGTGCCAGCAGTCATACGGGACATAGGGCCCCAGATACGCAGTATTTT.

This chain's CDR3 is CASSPTGATYSYEQYF. CDR3 nucleotides: TGTGCCAGCAGCCCAACAGGGGCGACTTATTCCTACGAGCAGTACTTC. The chain is built from TRBV9 and TRBJ2-7, with 7 positions matching TRBD1. The CDR3 has 16 residues. Germline V gene sequence: CDR1 SGDLS, CDR2 YYNGEE. Trimming removed 4 bases from V and 1 base from J; junction bases left unmatched: 11. Together with reference TRBV9 and TRBJ2-7, the CDR3 gives the full variable domain: DSGVTQTPKHLITATGQRVTLRCSPRSGDLSVYWYQQSLDQGLQFLIQYYNGEERAKGNILERFSAQQFPDLHSELNLSSLELGDSALYFCASSPTGATYSYEQYFGPGTRLTVT.

The chain has TRBV5-1 and TRBJ2-7; 9 positions agree with TRBD1. Germline-derived CDR1 and CDR2 are SGHRS and YFSETQ. The CDR3 runs to 17 residues. Trimming at V came to 4 bases and at J to 0 bases, leaving 11 bases not matched to a gene. The DNA for the CDR3 is TGCGCCAGCAGCGGGACAGGGTTCGATCCAAGCTCCTACGAGCAGTACTTC. It translates to CASSGTGFDPSSYEQYF.

The chain recombines TRBV27 with TRBJ2-7; D unclear. The germline V gene has CDR1 MNHEY and CDR2 SMNVEV (reference sequence). The CDR3 spans 13 residues. Trimming removed 3 bases at V and 2 bases at J, with 8 bases between. CDR3 loop: CASSFGAAYEQYF. The CDR3 DNA follows: TGTGCCAGCAGTTTTGGAGCAGCCTACGAGCAGTACTTC.

The J gene is TRBJ2-7, the V gene TRBV28; the D call may be TRBD1 or TRBD2 (5 bases each). The CDR3 has 13 residues. Trimming removed 3 bases from V and 2 bases from J, with 8 bases in between. Germline values: CDR1 MDHEN, CDR2 SYDVKM. The CDR3 sequence: CASSLGPTYEQYF. In nucleotides, the CDR3 is TGTGCCAGCAGTTTGGGACCCACCTACGAGCAGTACTTC.

A single count supports this clone. V gene TRBV6-5 combines with J gene TRBJ2-1; D is unresolved. V lost 6 bases to trimming and J lost 0 bases, with 9 bases between them. Germline V gives CDR1 MNHEY, CDR2 SVGAGI. The CDR3 contains 14 residues. The CDR3 spells CASSGLSSYNEQFF. The CDR3 bases are TGTGCCAGCAGCGGTTTAAGCTCCTACAATGAGCAGTTCTTC.

The chain carries TRBV13 and TRBJ2-5; either TRBD1 or TRBD2 may supply D (5 bases each). Germline assignment: CDR1 PRHDT and CDR2 FYEKMQ (reference sequence). This CDR3 has 14 amino acids. The ends were cut back, 5 bases at V and 5 bases at J, with 15 bases in the middle. The CDR3 protein is CASSLMGDAETQYF. DNA for the CDR3: TGTGCCAGCAGCCTGATGGGGGATGCGGAGACCCAGTACTTC. Using reference TRBV13 and TRBJ2-5 for the parts outside the CDR3, the full variable domain is AAGVIQSPRHLIKEKRETATLKCYPIPRHDTVYWYQQGPGQDPQFLISFYEKMQSDKGSIPDRFSAQQFSDYHSELNMSSLELGDSALYFCASSLMGDAETQYFGPGTRLLVL.

The gene calls are TRBV2 and TRBJ1-2; D might be TRBD1 (5 bases). The CDR3 contains 15 residues. Per germline, CDR1 SNHLY and CDR2 FYNNEI. V was cut by 3 bases and J by 4 bases, with 15 bases left in between. The CDR3 nucleotides are TGTGCCAGCAGTGATCCCCGACAGACCTCCTATGGCTACACCTTC. This sequence encodes CASSDPRQTSYGYTF.

The chain joins TRBV7-9 to TRBJ2-4; D call uncertain. This CDR3 contains 13 residues. Trimming shortened V by 6 bases and J by 0 bases, and 6 bases separated the two germline ends. The germline gives CDR1 SEHNR, CDR2 FQNEAQ (reference sequence). This CDR3 is CASRSIAKNIQYF. In DNA, the CDR3 is TGTGCCAGCAGGTCAATAGCCAAAAACATTCAGTACTTC.

The V call is TRBV13, the J call TRBJ2-5; 7 bases are shared with TRBD1. The V gene end was trimmed by 5 bases and the J gene end by 2 bases; junction bases not matched to a gene: 2. CDR1 is PRHDT and CDR2 is FYEKMQ in the germline V gene (reference sequence). This CDR3 has 13 residues. The chain's CDR3 is CASSLGQQETQYF. The CDR3 region has the DNA TGTGCCAGCAGCCTGGGACAGCAAGAGACCCAGTACTTC.

V gene TRBV7-9 combines with J gene TRBJ1-5; TRBD1 matches 7 bases. CDR3 size: 14 residues. CDR1 and CDR2 from the germline V gene are SEHNR and FQNEAQ (reference sequence). J lost 4 bases, V lost 5 bases, and 5 bases had no gene match. The CDR3 nucleotides read TGTGCCAGCAGCATCGCAGGGGGGAATCAGCCCCAGCATTTT. Encoded protein: CASSIAGGNQPQHF.

The J gene is TRBJ2-7, the V gene TRBV7-9; 7 nucleotides align to TRBD1. CDR1 SEHNR and CDR2 FQNEAQ come from the germline V gene (reference sequence). Germline trimming cut 5 bases from V and 0 bases from J; bases unmatched to any gene: 1. The CDR3 is 13 residues long. CDR3 DNA sequence: TGTGCCAGCAGCAGGGGGCCCTCCTACGAGCAGTACTTC. Its translation is CASSRGPSYEQYF.

J is TRBJ1-1 and V is TRBV4-1; TRBD1 agrees at 8 bases. J was trimmed by 1 base and V by 4 bases; bases with no gene match: 2. The CDR3 has 14 residues. CDR1 is MGHRA, CDR2 YSYEKL, per germline. The CDR3 loop is CASSPQGANTEAFF. The CDR3, as DNA: TGCGCCAGCAGCCCGCAGGGGGCGAACACTGAAGCTTTCTTT.

This chain links TRBV7-9 with TRBJ2-5; unclear D gene. CDR1 and CDR2 from the germline V gene are SEHNR and FQNEAQ (reference sequence). The germline V and J ends were trimmed by 5 bases and 3 bases, with 10 bases remaining between them. The CDR3 spans 13 residues. The CDR3 here is CASSPHLEETQYF. CDR3 nucleotides: TGTGCCAGCAGCCCCCACTTAGAAGAGACCCAGTACTTC.

The chain employs TRBV30 and TRBJ2-7; D remains unclear. Per the germline V gene, CDR1 is GTSNPN and CDR2 is SVGIG (reference sequence). Between the trimmed V and J ends, which lost 3 bases and 2 bases, there was a span of 17 bases. The CDR3 is 15 amino acids. CDR3 DNA sequence: TGTGCCTGGAGCAACGCCGAATTTGGCGCCTACGAGCAGTACTTC. It translates to CAWSNAEFGAYEQYF.

The rearrangement uses TRBV27 and TRBJ2-5, with TRBD1 matching over 9 bases. The germline gives CDR1 MNHEY, CDR2 SMNVEV (reference sequence). The CDR3 loop spans 18 amino acids. Trimming took 0 bases from V and 4 from J; bases not matched to a gene: 12. CDR3 sequence reads: CASSLSPGTGTRVETQYF. CDR3 DNA sequence: TGTGCCAGCAGTTTATCCCCCGGGACAGGGACCAGAGTAGAGACCCAGTACTTC.

J is TRBJ2-1 and V is TRBV7-7; D may match TRBD1 or TRBD2 (5 bases each). CDR3 length equals 14 residues. The germline V and J ends were trimmed by 1 base and 6 bases, with 10 bases remaining between them. Per the germline V gene, CDR1 is SSHAT and CDR2 is FNYEAQ (reference sequence). CDR3 loop: CASSLDGDGNEQFF. In nucleotides, the CDR3 is TGTGCCAGCAGCTTAGACGGGGACGGCAATGAGCAGTTCTTC.

This clone showed up just once. V is TRBV4-3 and J is TRBJ2-1; 7 nucleotides line up with TRBD2. The V segment lost 0 bases and the J segment 2 bases; nucleotides outside the gene matches: 4. Germline CDR1 LGHNA, CDR2 YSLEER. There are 16 residues in the CDR3. CDR3 in DNA: TGCGCCAGCAGCCAAGAAAGGAGCGGGGCCTACAATGAGCAGTTCTTC. Its protein product is CASSQERSGAYNEQFF.

The chain uses TRBV13 and TRBJ1-3, with TRBD1 as a possible D gene (6 bases). V was pared by 5 bases and J by 0 bases, with 11 bases between. The CDR3 spans 15 residues. The germline V gene has CDR1 PRHDT and CDR2 FYEKMQ (reference sequence). The CDR3 DNA follows: TGTGCCAGCAGCACGGGGACACCCTCTGGAAACACCATATATTTT. Translated, it gives CASSTGTPSGNTIYF.

J is TRBJ2-3 and V is TRBV6-5, with 7 bases aligning to TRBD2. This CDR3 has 14 amino acids. V shed 4 bases, J shed 3 bases, and the junction held 4 bases outside the gene matches. The germline gives CDR1 MNHEY, CDR2 SVGAGI. CDR3 DNA sequence: TGTGCCAGCAGTTGGGGGAGGGGTACAGATACGCAGTATTTT. Protein: CASSWGRGTDTQYF.

V usage is TRBV2 and J usage is TRBJ2-7, with a weak D call TRBD1 (5 bases). This CDR3 contains 13 residues. Per germline, CDR1 SNHLY and CDR2 FYNNEI. Trimming stripped 5 bases from V and 0 bases from J, with 8 bases between. The CDR3 protein is CASSLGHSYEQYF. CDR3 nucleotides: TGTGCCAGCAGTTTAGGACACTCCTACGAGCAGTACTTC.

V usage is TRBV11-2 and J usage is TRBJ2-4, with D perhaps being TRBD1 or TRBD2 (5 bases each). Per the germline V gene, CDR1 is SGHAT and CDR2 is FQNNGV. The V end lost 1 base, the J end lost 0 bases, and 10 bases lay between the germline ends. The CDR3 has 16 residues. CDR3 residues: CASSLGGLLAKNIQYF. DNA of the CDR3: TGTGCCAGCAGCTTAGGGGGGTTACTAGCCAAAAACATTCAGTACTTC.

This chain connects TRBV4-2 to TRBJ2-3; D perhaps matches TRBD1 (5 bases). This CDR3 spans 16 amino acids. Germline CDR1 LGHNA, CDR2 YNFKEQ. V was cut by 1 base and J by 2 bases, with 13 bases left in between. The CDR3 sequence: CASSQVYAGPTDTQYF. The DNA of the CDR3 is TGTGCCAGCAGCCAAGTGTATGCAGGGCCCACAGATACGCAGTATTTT.

This clone has a single count. V and J are TRBV9 and TRBJ2-2; D is perhaps TRBD1 or TRBD2 (5 bases each). Trimming removed 0 bases from V and 1 base from J, with 16 bases in between. The CDR3 is 18 amino acids. The germline V gene encodes CDR1 SGDLS and CDR2 YYNGEE. CDR3: CASSVVARAGQNTGELFF. CDR3 bases: TGTGCCAGCAGCGTAGTTGCGAGGGCAGGGCAGAACACCGGGGAGCTGTTTTTT.